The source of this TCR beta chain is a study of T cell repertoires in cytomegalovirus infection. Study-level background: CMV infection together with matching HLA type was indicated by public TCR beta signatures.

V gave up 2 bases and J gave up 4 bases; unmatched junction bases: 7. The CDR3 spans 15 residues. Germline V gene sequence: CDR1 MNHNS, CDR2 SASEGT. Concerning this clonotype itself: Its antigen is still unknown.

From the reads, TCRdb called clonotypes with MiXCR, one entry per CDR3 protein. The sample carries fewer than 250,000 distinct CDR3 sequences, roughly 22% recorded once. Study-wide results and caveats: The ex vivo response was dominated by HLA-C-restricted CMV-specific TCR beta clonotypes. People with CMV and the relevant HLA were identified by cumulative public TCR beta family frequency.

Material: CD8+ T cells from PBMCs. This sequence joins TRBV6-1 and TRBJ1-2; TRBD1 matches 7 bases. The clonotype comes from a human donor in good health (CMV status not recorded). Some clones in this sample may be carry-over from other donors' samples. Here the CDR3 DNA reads TGTGCCAGCAGTGAAACAAGCCCAGGGGGCTATGGCTACACCTTC. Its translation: CASSETSPGGYGYTF.